These 20 T cell receptor beta chains share one sample of origin, sequenced in a study of T cells after yellow fever vaccination. TCRdb re-called the 5' RACE reads through MiXCR, storing one row per CDR3 protein. The top ten clones hold approximately 3% of a sample with more than 300,000 distinct CDR3 sequences, over 8.5% of them seen once. Sequences were derived from CD4+ T cells sorted from PBMCs, sampled 45 days after the yellow fever booster vaccination. Source of these receptors: a man aged 18 to 30 who received the YFV17D yellow fever vaccine.

This clonotype was detected many times. The chain joins TRBV20-1 to TRBJ2-7; TRBD2 aligns across 7 bases. Germline V gene lookup returns CDR1 DFQATT and CDR2 SNEGSKA (reference sequence). The CDR3 sequence is 14 residues long. Trimming took 0 bases from V and 3 from J; bases not matched to a gene: 5. This CDR3 reads CSARDRGGGYEQYF. The CDR3 region has the DNA TGCAGTGCTAGAGATCGTGGGGGGGGCTACGAGCAGTACTTC.

The V gene is TRBV9, the J gene TRBJ2-5, with a tentative D call TRBD2 (5 bases). The CDR3 contains 15 residues. V was cut by 0 bases and J by 3 bases, with 12 bases left in between. Germline lookup yields CDR1 SGDLS and CDR2 YYNGEE. In DNA form, the CDR3 reads TGTGCCAGCAGCGTAGGGCTACAGAGGGAAGAGACCCAGTACTTC. Its protein product is CASSVGLQREETQYF.

The CDR3 nucleotides are TGTGCCAGCAGTGAACGAGGGATCACCGGGGAGCTGTTTTTT. It yields the protein CASSERGITGELFF. The rearrangement links TRBV2 to TRBJ2-2, with TRBD2 as a possible D gene (5 bases). Between the trimmed V and J ends, which lost 2 bases and 4 bases, there was a span of 8 bases. Germline V gene lookup returns CDR1 SNHLY and CDR2 FYNNEI. The CDR3 is 14 amino acids.

This clonotype was detected ten times or more. This chain uses TRBV20-1 with TRBJ2-1, with TRBD1 as a possible D gene (5 bases). The CDR3 is made up of 13 amino acids. V was cut by 5 bases and J by 8 bases, with 16 bases left in between. Germline V gives CDR1 DFQATT, CDR2 SNEGSKA (reference sequence). CDR3 DNA: TGCAGTGCTTCAAACACCCAGGGCCATGAGCAGTTCTTC. It is translated as CSASNTQGHEQFF.

This clonotype was seen a few times. The chain recombines TRBV18 with TRBJ2-4; D tentatively reads TRBD1 or TRBD2 (5 bases each). Germline lookup yields CDR1 KGHSH and CDR2 LQKENI. Between the trimmed V and J ends, which lost 2 bases and 7 bases, there was a span of 9 bases. This CDR3 comprises 13 residues. CDR3: CASSPEGLNIQYF. Written as DNA, the CDR3 is TGTGCCAGCTCACCAGAGGGGCTCAACATTCAGTACTTC.

The V gene is TRBV11-2, the J gene TRBJ1-1; tentative D call: TRBD1 (5 bases). The V and J ends lost 0 bases and 10 bases respectively, with 12 bases between them. This CDR3 is 13 amino acids long. Germline V CDR1 and CDR2: SGHAT, FQNNGV. This CDR3 reads CASSLDQGPGAFF. CDR3 DNA sequence: TGTGCCAGCAGCTTAGACCAGGGTCCAGGAGCTTTCTTT.

This clonotype was counted ten times or more. The chain uses TRBV12-3 or TRBV12-4 and TRBJ1-6; D is possibly TRBD1 (5 bases). V lost 5 bases and J 9 bases, leaving 14 bases between the germline ends. This CDR3 region has 14 residues. CDR3: CASSLQGLGSPLHF. DNA for the CDR3: TGTGCCAGCAGTCTTCAGGGACTGGGTTCACCCCTCCACTTT.

The V gene is TRBV20-1, the J gene TRBJ1-5; D is uncertain. The length of the CDR3 is 14 residues. Trimming took 3 bases from V and 4 from J, leaving 13 bases between them. The germline V gene has CDR1 DFQATT and CDR2 SNEGSKA (reference sequence). CDR3 DNA sequence: TGCAGTGCTAGCCCCGGGCCTCTTAATCAGCCCCAGCATTTT. Residues: CSASPGPLNQPQHF.

This clonotype came up a few times. The V call is TRBV10-2, the J call TRBJ1-6; no reliable D call. CDR1 is WSHSY, CDR2 SAAADI, per germline. Trimming took off 4 bases at V and 9 bases at J, with 10 bases between the two ends. The length of the CDR3 is 13 residues. The CDR3 DNA reads as TGCGCCAGCAGTGGGGCAACTCCTTCACCCCTCCACTTT. Translation gives CASSGATPSPLHF.

The chain carries TRBV10-3 and TRBJ1-1, with D hard to call. The CDR3 has 18 residues. Per the germline V gene, CDR1 is ENHRY and CDR2 is SYGVKD. V lost 1 base to trimming and J lost 3 bases, with 21 bases between them. The CDR3 nucleotides read TGTGCCATCAGTGAGTGGTCGGGTAACAAGCCTTCGGACACTGAAGCTTTCTTT. Its protein product is CAISEWSGNKPSDTEAFF.

V usage is TRBV20-1 and J usage is TRBJ2-5; D is unresolved. Germline-derived CDR1 and CDR2 are DFQATT and SNEGSKA (reference sequence). Trimming took off 3 bases at V and 7 bases at J, with 9 bases between the two ends. The CDR3 totals 11 residues. CDR3 sequence: CSASGGVTQYF. The CDR3 DNA reads as TGCAGTGCTAGTGGTGGAGTGACCCAGTACTTC.

This sequence joins TRBV7-2 and TRBJ2-1; tentative D call: TRBD2 (7 bases). CDR3 size: 11 residues. The V gene's germline CDR1 is SGHTA and CDR2 FQGNSA. Between the trimmed V and J ends, which lost 2 bases and 12 bases, there was a span of 8 bases. As DNA, the CDR3 is TGTGCCAGCAGCTTAAGGGGGGGGCAGTTCTTC. Its translation: CASSLRGGQFF.

On this clonotype: This clone may be a read error of a much larger clone one base away. The V gene is TRBV2, the J gene TRBJ2-3, with 8 bases that match TRBD2. The CDR3 consists of 15 residues. CDR1 is SNHLY and CDR2 is FYNNEI in the germline V gene. The CDR3 reads CASSEAGGGTYTQYF. The CDR3 bases are TGTGCCAGCAGTGAGGCGGGGGGCGGCACATATACGCAGTATTTT.

This clonotype was counted many times. The V call is TRBV6-5, the J call TRBJ2-3, with D possibly matching TRBD2 (6 bases). Germline V lookup: CDR1 MNHEY, CDR2 SVGAGI. V gave up 4 bases and J gave up 1 base, with 6 bases separating them. The CDR3 extends over 13 amino acids. CDR3 sequence: CASSSGGTDTQYF. CDR3 nucleotides: TGTGCCAGCAGTTCGGGGGGCACAGATACGCAGTATTTT.

J is TRBJ2-7 and V is TRBV18; D is unresolved. Germline lookup yields CDR1 KGHSH and CDR2 LQKENI. The length of the CDR3 is 13 residues. V shed 4 bases and J shed 0 bases, with 7 bases lying between them. The CDR3 loop reads CASSQGSSYEQYF. The CDR3 DNA is TGTGCCAGCTCACAGGGTAGCTCCTACGAGCAGTACTTC.

This clonotype was counted ten times or more. This chain uses TRBV20-1 with TRBJ2-1, with D possibly being TRBD2 (5 bases). Trimming took off 4 bases at V and 15 bases at J, with 19 bases between the two ends. The CDR3 totals 12 residues. Per the germline V gene, CDR1 is DFQATT and CDR2 is SNEGSKA (reference sequence). CDR3 region: CSATRGIGLRFF. The CDR3 bases are TGCAGTGCTACGAGAGGGATAGGGCTCCGGTTCTTC.

The V gene is TRBV5-5, the J gene TRBJ2-1, with TRBD2 matching 14 bases. CDR1 is SGHKS and CDR2 is YYEKEE in the germline V gene (reference sequence). The CDR3 loop spans 14 amino acids. V lost 5 bases and J lost 9; bases outside the gene matches: 4. The DNA of the CDR3 is TGTGCCAGCAGGGGACTAGCGGGGGTGGGTGAGCAGTTCTTC. Amino acid sequence: CASRGLAGVGEQFF.

The chain links TRBV7-2 to TRBJ2-3, with TRBD2 identical over 9 bases. The CDR3 totals 13 residues. The germline gives CDR1 SGHTA, CDR2 FQGNSA. V was clipped by 7 bases and J by 6 bases; unmatched bases: 5. The CDR3, as DNA: TGTGCCAGCATGGCGGCGGGGGGGGATACGCAGTATTTT. It codes for CASMAAGGDTQYF.

This clonotype was seen only a few times. The chain employs TRBV7-6 and TRBJ2-5, with TRBD2 matching 13 bases. Germline lookup yields CDR1 SGHVS and CDR2 FNYEAQ. The CDR3 is 17 residues long. The V segment lost 1 base and the J segment 0 bases; nucleotides outside the gene matches: 2. In nucleotides, the CDR3 is TGTGCCAGCAGCTTAGGGACTAGCGGGGGATACCAAGAGACCCAGTACTTC. Translating gives CASSLGTSGGYQETQYF.

This chain connects TRBV5-1 to TRBJ2-7; 9 bases are shared with TRBD2. This CDR3 contains 17 residues. The V and J ends lost 0 bases and 0 bases, in that order; junction bases with no gene match: 7. Per the germline V gene, CDR1 is SGHRS and CDR2 is YFSETQ. The CDR3 protein is CASSLGHSGGLSYEQYF. CDR3 bases: TGCGCCAGCAGCTTGGGGCATAGCGGGGGCCTCTCCTACGAGCAGTACTTC.